A single T cell receptor beta chain is shown here with its context. The antigen is unknown. The study ran its PCR with 60 Vbeta and 13 Jbeta primers. The table came from immunoSEQ multiplex PCR; TCRdb's copy has only in-frame clones and leaves some out. This sample yields roughly 100,000 clones, of which 82% are seen a single time; 1.6% belongs to the top ten. Healthy bone marrow donors supplied every sample. This sample stems from a study of cytomegalovirus exposure and HLA in healthy donors. The V segment lost 4 bases and the J segment 4 bases; nucleotides outside the gene matches: 6. Per the germline V gene, CDR1 is SGDLS and CDR2 is YYNGEE. This CDR3 is 16 amino acids long. Points from the study as a whole: Sequencing likely produced, as an artifact, a cluster of highly shared sequence variants. The productive fraction for most TCR beta V segments was about 87% or about 30% in an earlier analysis. V- and J-gene trimming in TCR beta was tied to a missense DCLRE1C variant by an analysis performed later.

V usage is TRBV9 and J usage is TRBJ2-3; 13 bases are shared with TRBD2. The receptor was derived from a man over 45 in good health and CMV-seronegative. Source material: PBMCs. CDR3 sequence reads: CASSRTSGGDSDTQYF. The CDR3 DNA follows: TGTGCCAGCAGCAGAACTAGCGGGGGGGATTCAGATACGCAGTATTTT.